The rows below give T cell receptor beta chains drawn from one sample of a study of blood T cells in healthy people across ages. Each CDR3 protein gets one entry after TCRdb re-called the 5' RACE reads with MiXCR. This table has 1.5 million to 2 million distinct CDR3 sequences, 39% appearing once. The sample consisted of blood. All receptors derive from a human donor in good health. Both conserved end residues are part of each CDR3. The order of the fields is clone size, J gene, V gene, D gene, CDR3 protein, CDR3 DNA. The D gene is left open where the match is weak. Rows may omit the clone size; those that give it use once, few, many or a size class.

. TRBJ2-3 TRBV20-1 . CSARGQSGHDPSTDTQYF TGCAGTGCTAGAGGCCAGAGCGGACACGACCCTAGCACAGATACGCAGTATTTT
few TRBJ2-3 TRBV7-2 . CASSLALRTDTQYF TGTGCCAGCAGCTTAGCTTTGAGGACAGATACGCAGTATTTT
few TRBJ2-3 TRBV6-5 . CASSYPASGTDTQYF TGTGCCAGCAGTTATCCGGCTAGCGGCACAGATACGCAGTATTTT
few TRBJ1-2 TRBV6-2/TRBV6-3 . CASSPGRTPYGYTF TGTGCCAGCAGTCCAGGGAGAACCCCCTATGGCTACACCTTC
few TRBJ2-1 TRBV28 TRBD2 CASSPAGGGKGNEQFF TGTGCCAGCAGCCCCGCAGGCGGGGGGAAAGGTAATGAGCAGTTCTTC
few TRBJ2-7 TRBV29-1 . CSAASYYKEQYF TGCAGCGCCGCCTCTTACTATAAGGAGCAGTACTTC
. TRBJ2-3 TRBV28 TRBD1 CASSPMTGAGGNTDTQYF TGTGCCAGCAGCCCTATGACCGGGGCAGGGGGCAACACAGATACGCAGTATTTT
few TRBJ2-7 TRBV29-1 TRBD2 CSVEGVAGSYEQYF TGCAGCGTTGAAGGGGTAGCGGGGAGCTACGAGCAGTACTTC
many TRBJ2-1 TRBV12-3/TRBV12-4 . CASSFLYNEQFF TGTGCCAGCAGTTTCCTCTACAATGAGCAGTTCTTC
. TRBJ2-3 TRBV19 . CASLDRGAPDTQYF TGTGCCAGTCTGGATCGGGGGGCCCCAGATACGCAGTATTTT
many TRBJ2-5 TRBV9 . CASSENQETQYF TGTGCCAGCAGCGAAAACCAAGAGACCCAGTACTTC
. TRBJ2-1 TRBV4-3 . CASSRIRVLGSEQFF TGCGCCAGCAGCCGCATCAGGGTTTTAGGTAGTGAGCAGTTCTTC
. TRBJ2-1 TRBV4-1 . CASSPSRDYNEQFF TGCGCCAGCAGCCCGTCCCGGGACTACAATGAGCAGTTCTTC
. TRBJ1-6 TRBV5-6 . CASSTPTGTGSSPLHF TGTGCCAGCAGCACCCCCACCGGGACCGGGAGTTCACCCCTCCACTTT
. TRBJ1-1 TRBV28 . CASSLLQGRAFF TGTGCCAGCAGTTTATTGCAGGGTCGGGCTTTCTTT
few TRBJ1-3 TRBV4-1 TRBD1 CASSPTGQGSGNTIYF TGCGCCAGCAGCCCTACTGGACAGGGCTCTGGAAACACCATATATTTT
. TRBJ1-1 TRBV6-6 . CASSYGSSEAFF TGTGCCAGCAGTTACGGTTCATCCGAAGCTTTCTTT
. TRBJ1-6 TRBV30 . CAWSVGGDSPLHF TGTGCCTGGAGTGTAGGGGGGGATTCACCCCTCCACTTT
. TRBJ2-6 TRBV6-1 . CASSDGGDRVSGANVLTF TGTGCCAGCAGTGACGGGGGGGACAGGGTCTCTGGGGCCAACGTCCTGACTTTC
. TRBJ2-5 TRBV29-1 . CSVETHTGETQYF TGCAGCGTTGAAACCCACACTGGGGAGACCCAGTACTTC
. TRBJ1-2 TRBV2 . CASSGTVETSYGYTF TGTGCCAGCAGTGGAACAGTAGAAACTAGCTATGGCTACACCTTC